One sample yielded the 12 T cell receptor beta chains listed below, sequenced in a study of T cells in Graves' hyperthyroidism and ophthalmopathy. RNA transcripts yielded amplified TCR beta CDR3 regions. HTBI primers were employed in a first-round RT-PCR of the TCR CDR3. TCRdb reprocessed the multiplex PCR reads via MiXCR and lists one record per CDR3 protein. The sample consists of roughly 420,000 distinct CDR3 sequences, less than 20% of them appearing once. The specimen sequenced was blood. All receptors come from a woman younger than 35 with Graves' hyperthyroidism.

The V and J genes are TRBV6-5 and TRBJ1-6, with D perhaps matching TRBD1 (6 bases). V was pared by 2 bases and J by 6 bases, with 11 bases between. CDR1 and CDR2 (germline): MNHEY, SVGAGI. The CDR3 totals 15 residues. The chain's CDR3 is CASSYPTGSNSPLHF. The CDR3 DNA reads as TGTGCCAGCAGTTACCCGACAGGAAGTAATTCACCCCTCCACTTT.

In its sample, this clonotype was seen a few times. V is TRBV28 and J is TRBJ2-2; D may be TRBD1 or TRBD2 (5 bases each). The V gene's germline CDR1 is MDHEN and CDR2 SYDVKM. This CDR3 region has 16 residues. V lost 5 bases and J lost 2, with 15 bases in between. CDR3 region: CASSISRRGNTGELFF. CDR3 DNA sequence: TGTGCCAGCAGTATCTCTCGACGGGGCAACACCGGGGAGCTGTTTTTT.

This clonotype was seen ten or more times. The chain is built from TRBV5-1 and TRBJ1-1; the match to TRBD1 covers 8 bases. V lost 0 bases and J lost 5; bases outside the gene matches: 3. Germline V gives CDR1 SGHRS, CDR2 YFSETQ. CDR3 length: 14 amino acids. The CDR3 is CASSLDRGRTEAFF. CDR3 nucleotide sequence: TGCGCCAGCAGCTTGGACAGGGGGAGGACTGAAGCTTTCTTT.

This clonotype was found many times. The V and J genes are TRBV10-3 and TRBJ1-1; no clear D. The germline CDR1 and CDR2 sequences are ENHRY and SYGVKD. Trimming took off 2 bases at V and 1 base at J, with 5 bases between the two ends. The CDR3 contains 13 residues. The CDR3 loop is CAISENSNTEAFF. In DNA form, the CDR3 reads TGTGCCATCAGTGAGAACTCGAACACTGAAGCTTTCTTT.

There are many counts of this clonotype. CDR3 DNA sequence: TGCAGCGTATCAGGTCGGGACCTAATCACAGATACGCAGTATTTT. Protein sequence: CSVSGRDLITDTQYF. The genes are TRBV29-1 and TRBJ2-3; D could derive from TRBD1 or TRBD2 (5 bases each). V gave up 6 bases and J gave up 2 bases, with 18 bases separating them. CDR3 size: 15 residues. The germline V gene encodes CDR1 SQVTM and CDR2 ANQGSEA.

In this sample, this clonotype turned up many times. The genes are TRBV14 and TRBJ2-7; no reliable D call. The V end lost 0 bases, the J end lost 3 bases, and 6 bases lay between the germline ends. The germline CDR1 and CDR2 sequences are SGHDN and FVKESK. The CDR3 is made up of 13 amino acids. The CDR3 nucleotides are TGTGCCAGCAGCCAAGAGAGTATCTACGAGCAGTACTTC. This translates into CASSQESIYEQYF.

This clonotype was seen a handful of times. The rearrangement links TRBV9 to TRBJ2-3, with D possibly being TRBD1 or TRBD2 (5 bases each). The germline CDR1 and CDR2 sequences are SGDLS and YYNGEE. The CDR3 is 14 residues long. The germline V and J ends were trimmed by 7 bases and 5 bases, with 17 bases remaining between them. DNA for the CDR3: TGTGCCAGCCGCCCCCGGGACCCGGTAGATACGCAGTATTTT. Residues: CASRPRDPVDTQYF.

There are many counts of this clonotype. The J gene is TRBJ2-1, the V gene TRBV29-1; TRBD2 might be the D (5 bases). Trimming took 5 bases from V and 4 from J, leaving 6 bases between them. The V gene's germline CDR1 is SQVTM and CDR2 ANQGSEA. This CDR3 contains 11 residues. The CDR3 DNA follows: TGCAGCGTTTGGAGGTACAATGAGCAGTTCTTC. Amino acids: CSVWRYNEQFF.

In its sample, this clonotype was seen once. This sequence joins TRBV5-6 and TRBJ2-7; D unresolved. The germline V and J ends were trimmed by 2 bases and 6 bases, with 15 bases remaining between them. The CDR3 spans 14 residues. The germline V gene encodes CDR1 SGHDT and CDR2 YYEEEE. Here the CDR3 reads CASSLPGRLGEQYF. In DNA form, the CDR3 reads TGTGCCAGCAGCTTACCGGGCCGCCTGGGCGAGCAGTACTTC.

This clonotype was counted ten times or more. The rearrangement joins TRBV20-1 to TRBJ2-7; D is possibly TRBD1 (6 bases). Germline CDR1 reads DFQATT; CDR2 reads SNEGSKA (reference sequence). This CDR3 is 14 amino acids long. Trimming stripped 1 base from V and 2 bases from J, with 12 bases between. CDR3 DNA sequence: TGCAGTGCTAGAGTGCGAGAGGGGGCCTACGAGCAGTACTTC. The encoded protein is CSARVREGAYEQYF.

Comment on this clonotype: A much more abundant neighbour one base away suggests this may be a read error. V is TRBV30 and J is TRBJ1-1, with a possible D match to TRBD1 (5 bases). The germline V and J ends were trimmed by 4 bases and 7 bases, with 13 bases remaining between them. Germline V CDR1 and CDR2: GTSNPN, SVGIG (reference sequence). The CDR3 spans 12 residues. The CDR3 bases are TGTGCCTGGACCGCAGGGTCTGGTGAAGCTTTCTTT. Translation gives CAWTAGSGEAFF.

The V call is TRBV20-1, the J call TRBJ2-2; TRBD1 aligns across 7 bases. Germline loops: CDR1 DFQATT, CDR2 SNEGSKA (reference sequence). CDR3 size: 15 residues. V shed 6 bases, J shed 6 bases, and the junction held 13 bases outside the gene matches. The CDR3 reads CSAESLTGASGELFF. CDR3 bases: TGCAGTGCCGAGTCTCTCACAGGGGCGTCCGGGGAGCTGTTTTTT.